Ten or more counts support the clone carrying this T cell receptor (beta chain). Its antigen is not identified. The record originates from a study of regulatory T cells in long-lasting Graves disease. Study-level points and caveats: New patients shared over 900 public clonotypes, and persistent patients shared more, with approximately 2,500.

The junction had 7 bases not matched to a gene; V was cut back by 5 bases and J by 0 bases. The germline gives CDR1 SGHTA, CDR2 FQGNSA. This CDR3 is built from 17 residues. Time point in this sample: persistent/refractory GD, antithyroid drugs over 5 years with positive TRAb. Generation of the TCR library employed RNA extracted from PBMCs. Arm-PCR of CDR3 regions and iRepertoire HTBI primers were the basis on which TCR beta libraries were built. In the original workflow: From all samples, identification returned roughly 15 TRBJ and under 75 TRBV segments. From the multiplex PCR reads, TCRdb called clonotypes with MiXCR, one entry per CDR3 protein. What appears here as the V and J calls and clone size reflects TCRdb's work, not the paper's. Here the sample spans 300,000 to 350,000 distinct CDR3 sequences, less than 20% being singletons.

The material sequenced was peripheral blood mononuclear cells (PBMCs), taken when the disease was refractory, from a patient treated with antithyroid drugs. The V and J genes are TRBV7-2 and TRBJ1-4, with 9 bases that match TRBD1. The sequence was obtained from a female donor with Graves disease. DNA of the CDR3: TGTGCCAGCAGCACTACGGGACAGGGAGCAACTAATGAAAAACTGTTTTTT. This encodes CASSTTGQGATNEKLFF. The complete variable domain, with remaining parts taken from reference TRBV7-2 and TRBJ1-4, reads GAGVSQSPSNKVTEKGKDVELRCDPISGHTALYWYRQSLGQGLEFLIYFQGNSAPDKSGLPSDRFSAERTGGSVSTLTIQRTQQEDSAVYLCASSTTGQGATNEKLFFGSGTQLSVL.